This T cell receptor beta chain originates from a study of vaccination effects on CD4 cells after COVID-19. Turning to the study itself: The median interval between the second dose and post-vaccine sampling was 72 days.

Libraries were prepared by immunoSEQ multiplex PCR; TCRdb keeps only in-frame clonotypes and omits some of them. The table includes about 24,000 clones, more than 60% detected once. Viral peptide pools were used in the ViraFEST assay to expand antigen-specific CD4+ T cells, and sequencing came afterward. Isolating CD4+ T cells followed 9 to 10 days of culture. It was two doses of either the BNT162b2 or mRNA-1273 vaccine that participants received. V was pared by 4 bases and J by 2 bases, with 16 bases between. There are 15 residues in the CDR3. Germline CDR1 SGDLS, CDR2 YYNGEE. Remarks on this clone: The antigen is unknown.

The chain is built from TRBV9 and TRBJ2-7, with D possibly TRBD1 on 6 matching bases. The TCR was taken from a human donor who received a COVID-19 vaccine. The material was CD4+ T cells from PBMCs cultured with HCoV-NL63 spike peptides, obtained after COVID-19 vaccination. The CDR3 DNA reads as TGTGCCAGCAGCCGGACAGCCAGTTCTACCTACGAGCAGTACTTC. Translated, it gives CASSRTASSTYEQYF.